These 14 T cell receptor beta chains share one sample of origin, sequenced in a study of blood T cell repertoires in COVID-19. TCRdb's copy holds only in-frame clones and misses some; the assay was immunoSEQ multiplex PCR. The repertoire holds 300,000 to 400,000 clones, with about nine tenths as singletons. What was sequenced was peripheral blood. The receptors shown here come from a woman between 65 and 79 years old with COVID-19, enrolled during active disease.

Written as DNA, the CDR3 is TGTGCCAGTAGCCTGTTGACAGCTTCGAACACCGGGGAGCTGTTTTTT. It encodes CASSLLTASNTGELFF. The chain couples TRBV19 to TRBJ2-2; tentative D call: TRBD1 (5 bases). CDR1 LNHDA and CDR2 SQIVND come from the germline V gene (reference sequence). The CDR3 sequence is 16 residues long. V was shortened by 6 bases and J by 0 bases, with 14 bases between the two germline ends. The entire variable domain, with the rest obtained from reference TRBV19 and TRBJ2-2, is as follows: DGGITQSPKYLFRKEGQNVTLSCEQNLNHDAMYWYRQDPGQGLRLIYYSQIVNDFQKGDIAEGYSVSREKKESFPLTVTSAQKNPTAFYLCASSLLTASNTGELFFGEGSRLTVL.

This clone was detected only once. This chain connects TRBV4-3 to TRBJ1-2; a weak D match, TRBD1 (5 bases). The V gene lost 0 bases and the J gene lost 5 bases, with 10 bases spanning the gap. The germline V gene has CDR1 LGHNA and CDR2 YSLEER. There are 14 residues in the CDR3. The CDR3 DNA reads TGCGCCAGCAGCCAAGATACAGGTCTTTATGGCTACACCTTC. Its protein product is CASSQDTGLYGYTF.

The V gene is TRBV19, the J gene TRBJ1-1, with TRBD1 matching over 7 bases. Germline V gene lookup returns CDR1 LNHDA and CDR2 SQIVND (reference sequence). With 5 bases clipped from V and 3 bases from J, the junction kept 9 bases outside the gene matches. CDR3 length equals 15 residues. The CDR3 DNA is TGTGCCAGTAGTTTCCGACAGGGAAGGGACACTGAAGCTTTCTTT. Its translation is CASSFRQGRDTEAFF.

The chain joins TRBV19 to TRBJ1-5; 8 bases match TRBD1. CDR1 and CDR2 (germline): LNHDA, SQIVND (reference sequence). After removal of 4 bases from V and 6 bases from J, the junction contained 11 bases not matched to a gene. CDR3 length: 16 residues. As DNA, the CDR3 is TGTGCCAGTAGTAGGGTTCAGGGGGCGTTGGGTCAGCCCCAGCATTTT. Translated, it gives CASSRVQGALGQPQHF.

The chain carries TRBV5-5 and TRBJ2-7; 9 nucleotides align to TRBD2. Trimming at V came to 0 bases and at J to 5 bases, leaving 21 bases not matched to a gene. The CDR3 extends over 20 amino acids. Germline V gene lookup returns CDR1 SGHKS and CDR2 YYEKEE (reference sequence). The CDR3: CASSLVPGLPGVAGVNEQYF. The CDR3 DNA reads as TGTGCCAGCAGCTTGGTACCGGGACTCCCCGGGGTAGCGGGGGTGAACGAGCAGTACTTC.

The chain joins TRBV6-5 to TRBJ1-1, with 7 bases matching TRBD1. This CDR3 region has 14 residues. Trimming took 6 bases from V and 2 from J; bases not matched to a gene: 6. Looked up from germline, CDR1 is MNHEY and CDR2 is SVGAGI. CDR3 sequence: CASRGTALNTEAFF. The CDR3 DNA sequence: TGTGCCAGCAGAGGGACAGCCCTAAACACTGAAGCTTTCTTT.

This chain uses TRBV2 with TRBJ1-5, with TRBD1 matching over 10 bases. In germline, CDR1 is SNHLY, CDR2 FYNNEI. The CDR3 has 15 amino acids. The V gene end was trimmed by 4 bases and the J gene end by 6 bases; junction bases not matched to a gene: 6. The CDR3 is CASSGTGGMRQPQHF. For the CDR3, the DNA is TGTGCCAGCAGTGGGACAGGGGGAATGCGTCAGCCCCAGCATTTT.

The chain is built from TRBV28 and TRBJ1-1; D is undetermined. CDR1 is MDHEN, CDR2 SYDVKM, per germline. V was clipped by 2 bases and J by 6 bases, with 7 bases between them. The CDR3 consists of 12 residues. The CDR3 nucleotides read TGTGCCAGCAGTTTACCGGCGGCTGAAGCTTTCTTT. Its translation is CASSLPAAEAFF. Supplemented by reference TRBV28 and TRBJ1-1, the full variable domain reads DVKVTQSSRYLVKRTGEKVFLECVQDMDHENMFWYRQDPGLGLRLIYFSYDVKMKEKGDIPEGYSVSREKKERFSLILESASTNQTSMYLCASSLPAAEAFFGQGTRLTVV.

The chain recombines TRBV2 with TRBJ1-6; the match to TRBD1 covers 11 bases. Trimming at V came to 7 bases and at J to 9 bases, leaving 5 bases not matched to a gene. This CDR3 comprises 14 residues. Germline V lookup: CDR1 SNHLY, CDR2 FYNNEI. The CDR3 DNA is TGTGCCAGCACACCCGGGACAGGGGGTTCACCCCTCCACTTT. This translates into CASTPGTGGSPLHF.

The CDR3: CASSFSIGTEAFF. Written as DNA, the CDR3 is TGTGCCAGCAGCTTCAGTATTGGCACTGAAGCTTTCTTT. The chain uses TRBV9 and TRBJ1-1; no clear D. The CDR3 contains 13 residues. Germline V gene sequence: CDR1 SGDLS, CDR2 YYNGEE. V lost 4 bases and J lost 4, with 11 bases in between.

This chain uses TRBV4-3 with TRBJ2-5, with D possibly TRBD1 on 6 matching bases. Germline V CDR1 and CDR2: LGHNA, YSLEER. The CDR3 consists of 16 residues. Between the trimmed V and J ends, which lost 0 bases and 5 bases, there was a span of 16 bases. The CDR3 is CASSQDPGHLWETQYF. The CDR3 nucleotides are TGCGCCAGCAGCCAAGACCCGGGACATCTATGGGAGACCCAGTACTTC.

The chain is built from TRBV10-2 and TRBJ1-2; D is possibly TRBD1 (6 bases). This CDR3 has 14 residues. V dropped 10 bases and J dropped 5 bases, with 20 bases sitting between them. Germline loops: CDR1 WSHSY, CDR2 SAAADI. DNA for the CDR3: TGCGCCACCGCCTCGGGGGGCGAGGGTTATGGCTACACCTTC. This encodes CATASGGEGYGYTF.

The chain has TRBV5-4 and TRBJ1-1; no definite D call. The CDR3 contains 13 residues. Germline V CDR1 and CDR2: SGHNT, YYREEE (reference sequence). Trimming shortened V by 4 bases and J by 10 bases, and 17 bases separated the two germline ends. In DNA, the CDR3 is TGTGCCAGCAGCGCCCCAAACGAGCGGGGAGCTTTCTTT. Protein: CASSAPNERGAFF.

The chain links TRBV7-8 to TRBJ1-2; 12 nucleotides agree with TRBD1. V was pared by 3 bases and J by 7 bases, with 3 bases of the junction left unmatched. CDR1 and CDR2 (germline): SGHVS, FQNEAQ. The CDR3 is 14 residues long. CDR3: CASSLGQGARGYTF. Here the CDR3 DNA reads TGTGCCAGCAGCTTGGGACAGGGGGCGCGTGGCTACACCTTC.